A single sample is the source of the 2 T cell receptor beta chains below, sequenced in a study of T-cell memory formation after mild COVID-19. TCRdb processed the 5' RACE reads anew with MiXCR; each CDR3 protein has one entry. The sample shows some 13,000 distinct CDR3 sequences, approximately 12% of them seen only once. The sequencing input was PBMCs or a T cell subset sorted from them (not recorded which). Receptor source: an adult woman who had mild COVID-19 (a few samples of this study predate the infection). Cell type and time point are not known.

By share, this clonotype ranks as medium-sized. J is TRBJ2-1 and V is TRBV5-1, with 11 bases matching TRBD2. From germline, CDR1 is SGHRS and CDR2 YFSETQ. V lost 4 bases to trimming and J lost 9 bases; unmatched junction nucleotides: 9. The CDR3 is made up of 15 amino acids. The CDR3 loop is CASSKIAGGDSEQFF. CDR3 DNA sequence: TGCGCCAGCAGCAAAATAGCGGGAGGGGACAGTGAGCAGTTCTTC.

The genes are TRBV5-5 and TRBJ2-3; 8 nucleotides line up with TRBD1. V gave up 4 bases and J gave up 2 bases; unmatched junction bases: 6. The CDR3 loop spans 15 amino acids. The germline gives CDR1 SGHKS, CDR2 YYEKEE (reference sequence). The CDR3 region is CASSLQGASTDTQYF. In DNA form, the CDR3 reads TGTGCCAGCAGCCTTCAGGGGGCCTCCACAGATACGCAGTATTTT.